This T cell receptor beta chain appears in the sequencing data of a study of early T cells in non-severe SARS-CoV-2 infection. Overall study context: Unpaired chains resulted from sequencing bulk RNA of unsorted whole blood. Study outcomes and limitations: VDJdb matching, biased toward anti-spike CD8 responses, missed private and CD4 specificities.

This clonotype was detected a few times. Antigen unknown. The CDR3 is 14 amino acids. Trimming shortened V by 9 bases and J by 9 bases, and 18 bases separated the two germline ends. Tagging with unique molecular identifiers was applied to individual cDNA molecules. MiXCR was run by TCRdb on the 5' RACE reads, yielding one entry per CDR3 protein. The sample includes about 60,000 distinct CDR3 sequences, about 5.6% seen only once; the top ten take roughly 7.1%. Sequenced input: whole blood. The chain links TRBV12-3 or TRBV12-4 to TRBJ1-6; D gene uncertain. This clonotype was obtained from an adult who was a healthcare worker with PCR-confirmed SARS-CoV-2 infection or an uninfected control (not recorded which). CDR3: CASKGSGRTSPLHF. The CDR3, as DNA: TGTGCCAGTAAGGGCTCAGGCAGGACTTCACCCCTCCACTTT.